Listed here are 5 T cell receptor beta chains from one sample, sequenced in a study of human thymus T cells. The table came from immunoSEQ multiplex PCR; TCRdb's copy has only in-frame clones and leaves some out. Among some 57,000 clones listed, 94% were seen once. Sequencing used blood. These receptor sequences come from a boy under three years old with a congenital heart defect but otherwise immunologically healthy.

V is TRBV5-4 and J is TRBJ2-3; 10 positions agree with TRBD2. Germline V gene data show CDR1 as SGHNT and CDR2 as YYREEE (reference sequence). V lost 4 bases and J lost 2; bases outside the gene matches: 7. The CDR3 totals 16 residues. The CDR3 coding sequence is TGTGCCAGCAGCCCAGCGGGAGGGCCTCTCACAGATACGCAGTATTTT. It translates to CASSPAGGPLTDTQYF. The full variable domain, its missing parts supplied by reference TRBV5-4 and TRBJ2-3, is ETGVTQSPTHLIKTRGQQVTLRCSSQSGHNTVSWYQQALGQGPQFIFQYYREEENGRGNFPPRFSGLQFPNYSSELNVNALELDDSALYLCASSPAGGPLTDTQYFGPGTRLTVL.

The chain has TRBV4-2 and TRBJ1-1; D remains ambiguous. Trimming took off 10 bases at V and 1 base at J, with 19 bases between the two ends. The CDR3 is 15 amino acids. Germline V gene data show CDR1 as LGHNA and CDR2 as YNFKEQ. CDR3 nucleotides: TGTGCCATCCCCCGTCGCAGGAACCAGAACACTGAAGCTTTCTTT. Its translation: CAIPRRRNQNTEAFF.

The CDR3 bases are TGTGCCAGCAGCGGCGGACAGGGGGTGTACGAGCAGTACTTC. Encoded protein: CASSGGQGVYEQYF. V is TRBV5-6 and J is TRBJ2-7; TRBD1 agrees at 10 bases. Germline lookup yields CDR1 SGHDT and CDR2 YYEEEE. This CDR3 is 14 amino acids long. V shed 4 bases and J 4 bases; nucleotides not matched to a gene: 5.

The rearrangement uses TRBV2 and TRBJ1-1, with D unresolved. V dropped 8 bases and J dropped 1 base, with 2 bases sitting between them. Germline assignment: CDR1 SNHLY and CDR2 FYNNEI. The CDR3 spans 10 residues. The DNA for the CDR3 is TGTGCCAGCTCGAACACTGAAGCTTTCTTT. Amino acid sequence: CASSNTEAFF.

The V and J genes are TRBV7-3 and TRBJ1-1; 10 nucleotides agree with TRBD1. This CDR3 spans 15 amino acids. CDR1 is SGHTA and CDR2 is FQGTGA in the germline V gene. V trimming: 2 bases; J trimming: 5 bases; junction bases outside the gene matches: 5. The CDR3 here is CASSLLGQGSTEAFF. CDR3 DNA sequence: TGTGCCAGCAGCTTACTGGGACAGGGGTCAACTGAAGCTTTCTTT. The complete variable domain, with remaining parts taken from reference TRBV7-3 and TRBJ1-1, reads GAGVSQTPSNKVTEKGKYVELRCDPISGHTALYWYRQSLGQGPEFLIYFQGTGAADDSGLPNDRFFAVRPEGSVSTLKIQRTERGDSAVYLCASSLLGQGSTEAFFGQGTRLTVV.